The clone carrying this T cell receptor (beta chain) came up a few times. Its antigen remains unknown. Graft donor-derived T-allo10 cells were described as host-alloantigen-specific, anergic, and alloantigen-specifically suppressive. This sample stems from a study of type 1 regulatory T cells. At the level of the study: T-allo10 is an in vitro-generated, Tr1-enriched CD4 T cell product specific for alloantigen.

TCRdb used MiXCR to reprocess the reads, holding one entry per CDR3 protein. The sample carries about 24,000 distinct CDR3 sequences, over 55% recorded once. The CDR3 loop spans 14 amino acids. The germline CDR1 and CDR2 sequences are SNHLY and FYNNEI. The trim removed 9 bases at V and 4 bases at J, leaving 12 bases unmatched. The chain couples TRBV2 to TRBJ2-7; 7 positions agree with TRBD1. This sequence originates from a human donor in good health. Sequencing was carried out using cultured T cells, either the whole culture or a sorted T cell fraction (not recorded which). Subset defined: Tr1-enriched cell product generated in vitro against host alloantigens. In nucleotides, the CDR3 is TGTGCCAGTGGACAGGAGGTAACTCATTACGAGCAGTACTTC. Translated: CASGQEVTHYEQYF.